This TCR beta chain was documented in a study of monozygotic twins with inflammatory bowel disease. Points from the study as a whole: Repertoire similarity did not differ between concordant and discordant twins, possibly owing to limited power.

No DNA is given; TCRdb re-called the 5' RACE reads and lists each CDR3 protein once. The record lists approximately 200,000 distinct CDR3 sequences, of which the ten most abundant hold approximately 7.7%. A word on this clonotype: Its antigen is still unknown.

Germline CDR1 reads SGHTA; CDR2 reads FQGNSA. This CDR3 spans 16 amino acids. The sequence was obtained from a human donor with ulcerative colitis or Crohn's disease, or a healthy co-twin of an affected twin (not recorded which). The sequencing sample was made of blood. The chain carries TRBV7-2 and TRBJ2-2; TCRdb reports TRBD2, a call that lacks DNA to check it against. The CDR3 sequence is CASSLVGGLAAGELFF.